One and the same sample provided the 7 T cell receptor beta chains below, sequenced in a study of beta chain features in type 1 diabetes. Findings and caveats of the study: Moderately but significantly shorter TCRB CDR3s were found in Type 1 diabetes patients in all four CD4+ subsets.

The sequenced template was cDNA made from the entire isolated RNA. Some clones are missing from TCRdb's copy, which holds only in-frame ones; the method was immunoSEQ multiplex PCR. The profile covers some 330,000 clones, with roughly 12% appearing a single time and about 0.01% taken by the ten largest. Their antigens remain unidentified. Sequences were obtained from naive CD4+ T cells from blood. The receptors here all came from a woman aged 18-29 years with type 1 diabetes.

This sequence joins TRBV11-2 and TRBJ2-5; TRBD1 agrees at 7 bases. Trimming cost V 4 bases and J 5 bases; bases outside gene matches: 4. CDR1 is SGHAT and CDR2 is FQNNGV in the germline V gene. The CDR3 runs to 13 residues. The CDR3 loop is CASSYQGGETQYF. CDR3 DNA sequence: TGTGCCAGCAGCTACCAAGGGGGCGAGACCCAGTACTTC.

The chain joins TRBV11-2 to TRBJ2-1; 8 bases fit TRBD2. Germline assignment: CDR1 SGHAT and CDR2 FQNNGV. CDR3 length: 16 residues. The J segment lost 9 bases and the V segment lost 5 bases, leaving 15 bases of the junction unmatched. CDR3 bases: TGTGCCAGCAGCGCGTCGCCGGGACTAGGAGGAGGTGAGCAGTTCTTC. It specifies CASSASPGLGGGEQFF.

This chain joins TRBV11-3 and TRBJ1-2; possible D gene TRBD1, 5 bases. CDR1 and CDR2 (germline): SGHNT, YENEEA. Between the trimmed V and J ends, which lost 5 bases and 6 bases, there was a span of 19 bases. The CDR3 totals 15 residues. In DNA form, the CDR3 reads TGTGCCAGCAGCCAACCGGAACAGGACCAAGATGGCTACACCTTC. Translation: CASSQPEQDQDGYTF.

The chain combines TRBV28 with TRBJ2-7; no clear D gene. This CDR3 region has 11 residues. CDR1 and CDR2 from the germline V gene are MDHEN and SYDVKM. Trimming took off 7 bases at V and 0 bases at J, with 4 bases between the two ends. The CDR3 sequence: CASKSSYEQYF. Here the CDR3 DNA reads TGTGCCAGCAAGAGCTCCTACGAGCAGTACTTC.

This clone showed up just a few times. The sample has other DNA sequences that encode this CDR3 too. The CDR3 coding sequence is TGTGCCAGCAGCTTAGGGGCAGGTGGTAGCAATCAGCCCCAGCATTTT. This translates into CASSLGAGGSNQPQHF. V usage is TRBV7-9 and J usage is TRBJ1-5, with D unclear. This CDR3 contains 16 residues. The V and J ends lost 1 base and 0 bases respectively, with 10 bases between them. Germline-derived CDR1 and CDR2 are SEHNR and FQNEAQ (reference sequence).

This chain uses TRBV5-4 with TRBJ2-5; 8 bases match TRBD2. The length of the CDR3 is 15 residues. The V and J ends lost 4 bases and 3 bases, in that order; junction bases with no gene match: 8. Germline V gives CDR1 SGHNT, CDR2 YYREEE (reference sequence). CDR3 residues: CASSAISGEKETQYF. The CDR3, as DNA: TGTGCCAGCAGCGCCATTAGCGGGGAGAAAGAGACCCAGTACTTC.

J is TRBJ2-5 and V is TRBV21-1; the D call of TRBD1 is as the table states it, not checked on the DNA. TRBV21-1 is a documented pseudogene. The CDR3 contains 15 residues. CDR3 DNA: TGTGCCAGCAGCAAAGCTCGACGGCCAGGGGAGACCCAGTACTTC. Protein product: CASSKARRPGETQYF.